This TCR beta chain was recorded in a study of cytomegalovirus exposure and HLA in healthy donors. Data came from immunoSEQ multiplex PCR; TCRdb stores just in-frame clones and leaves some out. Of about 63,000 clones in the sample, 70% to 90% were seen once. For this clone: The antigen remains undetermined.

The CDR3 contains 13 residues. Looked up from germline, CDR1 is GTSNPN and CDR2 is SVGIG (reference sequence). V gave up 3 bases and J gave up 7 bases; unmatched junction bases: 6. These donors were members of the approximately 110-subject validation cohort, a group separate from the approximately 670-subject first cohort. Study-level results: Clusters of TCRs from the first cohort tended to co-occur in the roughly 120 validation repertoires (as a later analysis found).

This clonotype was sampled from a woman younger than 30 in good health and CMV-seronegative. This chain joins TRBV30 and TRBJ1-1; 9 bases fit TRBD1. What was sequenced was PBMCs. CDR3 in amino acids: CAWRGQGLGEAFF. Written as DNA, the CDR3 is TGTGCCTGGAGGGGACAGGGCCTGGGTGAAGCTTTCTTT.